A selection of T cell receptor beta chains follows, all from one sample in a study of blood T cell repertoires in COVID-19. Data came from immunoSEQ multiplex PCR; TCRdb stores just in-frame clones and leaves some out. The sample carries around 200,000 clones, about 80% recorded once. Sequenced sample: peripheral blood. The receptors here all came from a human donor in a cohort sampled during active COVID-19. CDR3s include the opening cysteine and the closing phenylalanine or tryptophan. Each record gives: D gene, clone size, V gene, CDR3 length, J gene, CDR3 DNA, CDR3 protein. D genes are given only for firm matches. Only some rows state a clone size, as once, few, many or a class for expanded clones.

TRBD2	NA	TRBV6-2/TRBV6-3	15	TRBJ2-7	TGTGCCAGCAGTCGTACTAGCGGCGGATCCTACGAGCAGTACTTC	CASSRTSGGSYEQYF
TRBD1	once	TRBV10-3	14	TRBJ1-3	TGTGCCATAGGGGACAGGCTGAATGGAAACACCATATATTTT	CAIGDRLNGNTIYF
NA	few	TRBV19	15	TRBJ1-2	TGTGCCAGTAGTCTCGACAACGCGGGCAACTATGGCTACACCTTC	CASSLDNAGNYGYTF
TRBD2	NA	TRBV7-9	16	TRBJ2-7	TGTGCCAGCAGCTCGAGCGGGGGGCCGCTCTCCTACGAGCAGTACTTC	CASSSSGGPLSYEQYF
TRBD1	NA	TRBV5-4	15	TRBJ1-6	TGTGCCAGCAGCTTGGGACAGGGGTTGAATTCACCCCTCCACTTT	CASSLGQGLNSPLHF
NA	NA	TRBV7-2	15	TRBJ1-2	TGTGCCAGCAGCCCCCGCGGGGGAGGGGACTATGGCTACACCTTC	CASSPRGGGDYGYTF
NA	NA	TRBV6-5	13	TRBJ1-6	TGTGCCACCCCAGGGTTGGGGAATTCACCCCTCCACTTT	CATPGLGNSPLHF
NA	once	TRBV12-3/TRBV12-4	11	TRBJ2-7	TGTGCCAGCGGAGTGTGGGACGAGCAGTACTTC	CASGVWDEQYF
TRBD1	NA	TRBV9	16	TRBJ1-6	TGTGCCAGCAGCCCGAACCGGGACAGGGGGTTTTCACCCCTCCACTTT	CASSPNRDRGFSPLHF
TRBD1	NA	TRBV11-3	15	TRBJ2-5	TGTGCCAGCAGCCCTGGAAGGGACAGGGGGGGGACCCAGTACTTC	CASSPGRDRGGTQYF
NA	NA	TRBV19	18	TRBJ2-7	TGTGCCAGTAGTATTCGTGGGGGGAGCTCCCAATCCGCCTACGAGCAGTACTTC	CASSIRGGSSQSAYEQYF
NA	NA	TRBV4-2	16	TRBJ1-2	TGTGCCAGCAGCCCCCAGACCGGGCGCCAGGGCTATGGCTACACCTTC	CASSPQTGRQGYGYTF